Following are 21 T cell receptor beta chains from one sample sequenced in a study of control samples from healthy donors and cancer patients. Produced via immunoSEQ multiplex PCR; TCRdb's table is partial and in-frame only. The table shows tens of thousands of clones, with roughly 86% occurring only once. Sequenced: blood. All receptors derive from a man aged 50 to 60 in good health.

The chain recombines TRBV4-1 with TRBJ1-4; D gene unclear. Trimming took off 1 base at V and 8 bases at J, with 11 bases between the two ends. CDR1 is MGHRA, CDR2 YSYEKL, per germline. The CDR3 covers 14 residues. DNA for the CDR3: TGCGCCAGCAGCCAAGCTGTCAAGGAGGAAAAACTGTTTTTT. Its protein product is CASSQAVKEEKLFF.

The rearrangement joins TRBV6-1 to TRBJ2-6; the D is unclear. V lost 2 bases and J 1 base, leaving 6 bases between the germline ends. CDR3 length: 15 residues. In germline, CDR1 is MNHNS, CDR2 SASEGT. In DNA form, the CDR3 reads TGTGCCAGCAGTGAAATGGTATCTGGGGCCAACGTCCTGACTTTC. As protein: CASSEMVSGANVLTF.

The V call is TRBV5-4, the J call TRBJ1-1; D may be TRBD1 (6 bases). Germline-derived CDR1 and CDR2 are SGHNT and YYREEE (reference sequence). Between the trimmed V and J ends, which lost 3 bases and 6 bases, there was a span of 15 bases. This CDR3 comprises 14 residues. CDR3 DNA sequence: TGTGCCAGCAGCTGGTTCGGGACAAGGGCTGAAGCTTTCTTT. Encoded protein: CASSWFGTRAEAFF.

The chain joins TRBV19 to TRBJ2-3, with TRBD2 matching over 14 bases. The J segment lost 1 base and the V segment lost 7 bases, leaving 10 bases of the junction unmatched. CDR3 length: 18 amino acids. Germline CDR1 is LNHDA and CDR2 is SQIVND (reference sequence). CDR3 bases: TGTGCCAGTACCCGCCCCGGGACTAGCGGGGGAGGCACAGATACGCAGTATTTT. Translated: CASTRPGTSGGGTDTQYF. Using reference TRBV19 and TRBJ2-3 for the parts outside the CDR3, the full variable domain is DGGITQSPKYLFRKEGQNVTLSCEQNLNHDAMYWYRQDPGQGLRLIYYSQIVNDFQKGDIAEGYSVSREKKESFPLTVTSAQKNPTAFYLCASTRPGTSGGGTDTQYFGPGTRLTVL.

This clone was detected once. This sequence joins TRBV6-2 or TRBV6-3 and TRBJ1-6; tentatively, D is TRBD1 (5 bases). From germline, CDR1 is MNHEY and CDR2 SVGEGT. The CDR3 length is 15 residues. Trimming pared 1 base from V and 10 bases from J, leaving 14 bases between. CDR3 coding DNA: TGTGCCAGCAGTTACTTGGACAAGGAAGGATCACCCCTCCACTTT. It translates to CASSYLDKEGSPLHF.

J is TRBJ2-1 and V is TRBV4-3; 14 bases match TRBD2. The CDR3 totals 19 residues. Germline CDR1 reads LGHNA; CDR2 reads YSLEER. V was pared by 1 base and J by 4 bases, with 9 bases of the junction left unmatched. The CDR3 DNA is TGCGCCAGCAGCCAAGGTCAGGTTCGGACTAGCGGGAGGTACAATGAGCAGTTCTTC. This codes for CASSQGQVRTSGRYNEQFF.

This chain joins TRBV7-3 and TRBJ2-1; D is unclear. The length of the CDR3 is 13 residues. Germline CDR1 SGHTA, CDR2 FQGTGA. V was trimmed by 1 base and J by 8 bases, leaving 9 bases between them. CDR3 loop: CASSLRYTDEQFF. The CDR3 DNA reads as TGTGCCAGCAGCTTAAGGTATACTGATGAGCAGTTCTTC.

The chain employs TRBV9 and TRBJ2-3; TRBD2 aligns across 8 bases. This CDR3 comprises 14 residues. J lost 4 bases, V lost 3 bases, and 4 bases had no gene match. The germline CDR1 and CDR2 sequences are SGDLS and YYNGEE. CDR3 sequence reads: CASSGREGPDTQYF. The CDR3 DNA is TGTGCCAGCAGCGGACGGGAGGGCCCAGATACGCAGTATTTT. The whole variable domain, filled in from reference TRBV9 and TRBJ2-3, reads DSGVTQTPKHLITATGQRVTLRCSPRSGDLSVYWYQQSLDQGLQFLIQYYNGEERAKGNILERFSAQQFPDLHSELNLSSLELGDSALYFCASSGREGPDTQYFGPGTRLTVL.

The chain has TRBV6-6 and TRBJ2-7; TRBD2 matches 10 bases. The V and J ends lost 2 bases and 4 bases, in that order; junction bases with no gene match: 5. The germline V gene has CDR1 MNHNY and CDR2 SVGAGI (reference sequence). CDR3 size: 15 residues. CDR3 DNA sequence: TGTGCCAGCAGTTACCAAAGCGGGAGGGAGTACGAGCAGTACTTC. As protein: CASSYQSGREYEQYF.

The V gene is TRBV10-2, the J gene TRBJ2-2; 16 bases are shared with TRBD2. The CDR3 length is 19 residues. V dropped 4 bases and J dropped 6; count of bases not matched to a gene: 11. Germline CDR1 and CDR2: WSHSY and SAAADI. CDR3 amino acids: CASSAGLAGGPLFSGELFF. The CDR3 DNA reads TGCGCCAGCAGTGCGGGACTAGCGGGAGGGCCCTTATTTTCCGGGGAGCTGTTTTTT.

The J gene is TRBJ1-3, the V gene TRBV7-9; 11 bases fit TRBD1. V gave up 3 bases and J gave up 8 bases; unmatched junction bases: 9. In germline, CDR1 is SEHNR, CDR2 FQNEAQ (reference sequence). CDR3 length: 16 amino acids. The CDR3: CASSFKDRGLLDTIYF. In nucleotides, the CDR3 is TGTGCCAGCAGCTTCAAGGACAGGGGGCTTCTGGACACCATATATTTT.

The J gene is TRBJ2-3, the V gene TRBV19; TRBD1 matches at 7 bases. The germline V gene encodes CDR1 LNHDA and CDR2 SQIVND (reference sequence). This CDR3 is 14 amino acids long. The junction had 4 bases not matched to a gene; V was cut back by 7 bases and J by 0 bases. For the CDR3, the DNA is TGTGCCAGTAACCCGGGACAGAGCACAGATACGCAGTATTTT. Its protein product is CASNPGQSTDTQYF. Together with reference TRBV19 and TRBJ2-3, the CDR3 gives the full variable domain: DGGITQSPKYLFRKEGQNVTLSCEQNLNHDAMYWYRQDPGQGLRLIYYSQIVNDFQKGDIAEGYSVSREKKESFPLTVTSAQKNPTAFYLCASNPGQSTDTQYFGPGTRLTVL.

The rearrangement links TRBV30 to TRBJ1-5; the match to TRBD1 covers 9 bases. The CDR3 spans 14 residues. Per germline, CDR1 GTSNPN and CDR2 SVGIG (reference sequence). The junction had 11 bases not matched to a gene; V was cut back by 8 bases and J by 6 bases. CDR3 nucleotide sequence: TGTGCCGCATCGACAGGGGGGTGGACTCAGCCCCAGCATTTT. It codes for CAASTGGWTQPQHF. Filled out from reference TRBV30 and TRBJ1-5, the complete variable domain reads SQTIHQWPATLVQPVGSPLSLECTVEGTSNPNLYWYRQAAGRGLQLLFYSVGIGQISSEVPQNLSASRPQDRQFILSSKKLLLSDSGFYLCAASTGGWTQPQHFGDGTRLSIL.

The chain links TRBV29-1 to TRBJ1-3; TRBD1 is a possible D gene (5 bases). This CDR3 is 15 amino acids long. With 3 bases removed from V and 0 bases from J, the gap between germline ends came to 12 bases. The V gene's germline CDR1 is SQVTM and CDR2 ANQGSEA. CDR3 loop: CSVERWGRSGNTIYF. The CDR3 DNA follows: TGCAGCGTTGAGCGGTGGGGACGCTCTGGAAACACCATATATTTT.

The J gene is TRBJ2-5, the V gene TRBV9; D might be TRBD2 (5 bases). From germline, CDR1 is SGDLS and CDR2 YYNGEE. The CDR3 length is 14 residues. V was clipped by 0 bases and J by 5 bases, with 11 bases between them. As DNA, the CDR3 is TGTGCCAGCAGCGTAGGAACTAAGCGGGAGACCCAGTACTTC. It translates to CASSVGTKRETQYF.

V gene TRBV5-1 combines with J gene TRBJ1-2; D not certain. The germline V gene has CDR1 SGHRS and CDR2 YFSETQ. Between the trimmed V and J ends, which lost 0 bases and 3 bases, there was a span of 6 bases. This CDR3 spans 13 amino acids. The CDR3 loop is CASSLGPDYGYTF. CDR3 nucleotides: TGCGCCAGCAGCTTGGGACCTGACTATGGCTACACCTTC.

The V and J genes are TRBV2 and TRBJ1-3; D unresolved. Trimming took 4 bases from V and 2 from J, leaving 6 bases between them. This CDR3 has 13 residues. Germline CDR1 reads SNHLY; CDR2 reads FYNNEI. This chain's CDR3 is CASSGQPGNTIYF. The CDR3 DNA reads TGTGCCAGCAGTGGGCAGCCTGGAAACACCATATATTTT.

J is TRBJ2-3 and V is TRBV4-3; 13 bases align to TRBD2. The CDR3 is 17 amino acids. Per the germline V gene, CDR1 is LGHNA and CDR2 is YSLEER. Trimming took 0 bases from V and 6 from J; bases not matched to a gene: 6. CDR3 sequence (DNA): TGCGCCAGCAGCCAAGAAACTAGCGGGGGGGCCAGGGATACGCAGTATTTT. Its protein product is CASSQETSGGARDTQYF.

The rearrangement uses TRBV5-8 and TRBJ1-2; D might be TRBD1 (5 bases). V dropped 0 bases and J dropped 4 bases, with 13 bases sitting between them. From germline, CDR1 is SGHTS and CDR2 YDEGEE. This CDR3 spans 15 amino acids. CDR3 coding DNA: TGTGCCAGCAGCTTGGGGAAGGGGTGGGTCTATGGCTACACCTTC. As protein: CASSLGKGWVYGYTF.

The gene calls are TRBV3-1 (or the pseudogene TRBV3-2) and TRBJ2-3, with TRBD2 matching over 8 bases. V gave up 4 bases and J gave up 5 bases; unmatched junction bases: 5. This CDR3 contains 14 residues. CDR1 is LGHDT and CDR2 is YNNKEL in the germline V gene (reference sequence). The CDR3 loop reads CASSPGGAQDTQYF. DNA of the CDR3: TGTGCCAGCAGCCCCGGGGGGGCCCAAGATACGCAGTATTTT.

This chain links TRBV25-1 with TRBJ1-1; 10 bases fit TRBD1. The V segment lost 6 bases and the J segment 4 bases; nucleotides outside the gene matches: 5. The CDR3 totals 14 residues. Germline V CDR1 and CDR2: MGHDK, SYGVNS. The CDR3 sequence: CASSRQGAGTEAFF. The CDR3, as DNA: TGTGCCAGCAGCAGACAGGGGGCCGGCACTGAAGCTTTCTTT.